This T cell receptor beta chain was sequenced for a study of blood T cell repertoires in COVID-19. The wider study: Collection of acute and convalescent COVID-19 samples took place in the United States, Italy and Spain.

Trimming removed 5 bases from V and 4 bases from J; junction bases left unmatched: 6. CDR3 length: 15 residues. CDR1 is ENHRY and CDR2 is SYGVKD in the germline V gene. In the authors' workflow: Researchers report that nucleated cell counts were estimated from reference gene primer amplification. The repertoire was sequenced with immunoSEQ multiplex PCR; TCRdb's copy has only in-frame clones and lacks some. The V and J calls and clone size were taken over from that table, and D and trimming were inferred from the DNA. The table includes about 60,000 clones, roughly 82% detected once. This clone was picked up one time.

The chain recombines TRBV10-3 with TRBJ2-1, with 9 bases matching TRBD1. The specimen was peripheral blood. This clonotype originated in an elderly woman with acute or convalescent COVID-19. In DNA form, the CDR3 reads TGTGCCATCAGTCTACAGGGACAGGGTTACAATGAGCAGTTCTTC. Protein sequence: CAISLQGQGYNEQFF.